The rows below give T cell receptor beta chains drawn from one sample of a study of shared clonotypes between healthy human individuals. TCRdb keeps only in-frame clones here, not all; method: immunoSEQ multiplex PCR. The sample has about 2.2 million clones; around 93% are singletons. The sequencing input was naive CD8+ T cells from PBMCs. Receptors were obtained from a man aged 18 to 30 in good health. Some clones in this sample may be carry-over from other donors' samples. The CDR3 runs from the conserved cysteine through the conserved F or W. Fields, in order: D gene, clone size, CDR3 length, J gene, V gene, CDR3 DNA, CDR3 protein. The D gene is left open where the match is weak. Size values are once, few and many counts, or a class for expanded clones, and some rows have none.

NA NA 13 TRBJ1-2 TRBV4-3 TGCGCCAGCAGCCAAGAGCGGTCCAAAGGCTACACCTTC CASSQERSKGYTF
NA NA 14 TRBJ2-7 TRBV27 TGTGCCAGCAGCCCCCGCGGGCTTTCCTACGAGCAGTACTTC CASSPRGLSYEQYF
NA NA 14 TRBJ2-7 TRBV5-1 TGCGCCAGCAGCTTGGGTGTGGGATCCTACGAGCAGTACTTC CASSLGVGSYEQYF
NA once 18 TRBJ2-7 TRBV28 TGTGCCAGCAGTTTTTGGTCGGCAGGGGTTACTCCTGCCGGGGTGCAGTACTTC CASSFWSAGVTPAGVQYF
NA NA 12 TRBJ1-1 TRBV29-1 TGCAGCGTTGAAGAGGGGGGGACCGAAGCTTTCTTT CSVEEGGTEAFF
TRBD2 NA 15 TRBJ2-1 TRBV19 TGTGCCAGTAGCTCAACTAGCGGGGGGTACAATGAGCAGTTCTTC CASSSTSGGYNEQFF
TRBD1 NA 13 TRBJ2-2 TRBV27 TGTGCCAGCAGTCCCAAACCTTGGGACAGTAGGTTTTTT CASSPKPWDSRFF
NA NA 13 TRBJ2-7 TRBV11-2 TGTGCCAGCAGCCTCCGGGACCCCTACGAGCAGTACTTC CASSLRDPYEQYF
TRBD2 NA 17 TRBJ2-1 TRBV28 TGTGCCAGCAGCCTCGGGACTAGCGGGAGCTCCTACAATGAGCAGTTCTTC CASSLGTSGSSYNEQFF
TRBD1 NA 15 TRBJ2-2 TRBV28 TGTGCCAGCAGTCTCCCATGGACAGGCGGCGGGGAGCTGTTTTTT CASSLPWTGGGELFF
NA NA 12 TRBJ1-3 TRBV5-6 TGTGCCAGCAGCTTGGTGGGAAACACCATATATTTT CASSLVGNTIYF
TRBD2 few 14 TRBJ2-2 TRBV6-5 TGTGCCAGCAGTCCCCAGCGGGAGACCGGGGAGCTGTTTTTT CASSPQRETGELFF
NA NA 15 TRBJ2-7 TRBV2 TGTGCCAGCAGTGAAGAGAACAACTCTCCCTACGAGCAGTACTTC CASSEENNSPYEQYF
TRBD2 NA 16 TRBJ2-7 TRBV27 TGTGCCAGCAGTTTGGAGATGAGCGGGAGCTCCTACGAGCAGTACTTC CASSLEMSGSSYEQYF
NA NA 15 TRBJ1-1 TRBV28 TGTGCCAGCAGACCGGGTACAGGGTATGACACTGAAGCTTTCTTT CASRPGTGYDTEAFF
NA NA 14 TRBJ1-5 TRBV11-2 TGTGCCAGCAGCTCGGTCGGGGATACACAGCCCCAGCATTTT CASSSVGDTQPQHF
NA NA 15 TRBJ2-2 TRBV6-1 TGTGCCAGCGGAGGGACGGGGCGCCGACCCGGGGAGCTGTTTTTT CASGGTGRRPGELFF
NA NA 18 TRBJ2-5 TRBV7-9 TGTGCCAGCAGCCCAAAAAATCCCGAGGGCTTACCGAAAGAGACCCAGTACTTC CASSPKNPEGLPKETQYF
NA NA 14 TRBJ1-5 TRBV7-9 TGTGCCAGCAGCCGGGGGGGACTCAATCAGCCCCAGCATTTT CASSRGGLNQPQHF
TRBD2 NA 15 TRBJ2-1 TRBV6-4 TGTGCCAGCAGCGAGACTAGCGGGCCCTACAATGAGCAGTTCTTC CASSETSGPYNEQFF
TRBD1 once 17 TRBJ1-5 TRBV9 TGTGCCAGCAGCGTAGTTTCATGTGGGACAGATAATCAGCCCCAGCATTTT CASSVVSCGTDNQPQHF
TRBD2 NA 17 TRBJ2-7 TRBV6-1 TGTGCCAGCAGTGAGAGTCCGGGACTAGCATCCTTCTACGAGCAGTACTTC CASSESPGLASFYEQYF
TRBD1 NA 17 TRBJ1-4 TRBV28 TGTGCCAGCAGTTTATGCAGGGGGCTGAAGTTGTGCGAAAAACTGTTTTTT CASSLCRGLKLCEKLFF
NA NA 12 TRBJ1-2 TRBV9 TGTGCCAGCAGCCCTGGAACCGGAGGCTACACCTTC CASSPGTGGYTF
TRBD1 NA 15 TRBJ1-1 TRBV27 TGTGCCAGCAGTTTGGCAGGGGGAGTTGTGACTGAAGCTTTCTTT CASSLAGGVVTEAFF
NA NA 13 TRBJ1-5 TRBV5-3 TGTGCCAGAAACCCCGGGGGGTCATCCGCCCAGCATTTT CARNPGGSSAQHF
NA once 17 TRBJ1-2 TRBV4-1 TGCGCCAGCAGCCAAGGTGCAAATCAGGGAGCTAACTATGGCTACACCTTC CASSQGANQGANYGYTF
TRBD2 NA 16 TRBJ2-7 TRBV4-1 TGCGCCAGCAGCCAGGGACTAGCGGGAGGACCCTACGAGCAGTACTTC CASSQGLAGGPYEQYF
NA NA 13 TRBJ2-7 TRBV10-3 TGTGCCATCAGTGAGATCAGCTCCTACGAGCAGTACTTC CAISEISSYEQYF
NA NA 15 TRBJ2-2 TRBV5-1 TGCGCCAGCAGCTTGGTTCGGAGAGACACCGGGGAGCTGTTTTTT CASSLVRRDTGELFF
NA NA 17 TRBJ2-2 TRBV15 TGTGCCACCAGCTGGGGGCCAGGGGAATGGGGGCCCGGGGAGCTGTTTTTT CATSWGPGEWGPGELFF
TRBD1 NA 16 TRBJ2-2 TRBV4-3 TGCGCCAGCAGCCTACGGACAGGGGGCATCACCGGGGAGCTGTTTTTT CASSLRTGGITGELFF
NA NA 14 TRBJ1-1 TRBV5-1 TGCGCCAGCAGCACAAGAACAGCGAACACTGAAGCTTTCTTT CASSTRTANTEAFF
NA NA 12 TRBJ2-7 TRBV27 TGTGCCAGCAGCTTACAGGGAGTCGAGCAGTACTTC CASSLQGVEQYF
TRBD1 NA 15 TRBJ1-1 TRBV7-2 TGTGCCAGCAGCCACCGACCGGGACAGGGGACTGAAGCTTTCTTT CASSHRPGQGTEAFF
NA NA 15 TRBJ1-5 TRBV28 TGTGCCAGCAGTTTACGGGGCCTTAGCAATCAGCCCCAGCATTTT CASSLRGLSNQPQHF
TRBD1 NA 16 TRBJ1-1 TRBV4-1 TGCGCCAGCAGCCAAGACACAGGGGAATTGAGCACTGAAGCTTTCTTT CASSQDTGELSTEAFF
TRBD1 NA 15 TRBJ1-1 TRBV28 TGTGCCAGCGGTCAAGGGGGCAGGGGAAACACTGAAGCTTTCTTT CASGQGGRGNTEAFF
NA NA 16 TRBJ2-3 TRBV28 TGTGCCAGCAGTTTAGGGGGGCTAGCGGCCTTCGATACGCAGTATTTT CASSLGGLAAFDTQYF
NA NA 11 TRBJ1-2 TRBV2 TGTGCCAGCGCGGGCTCCTATGGCTACACCTTC CASAGSYGYTF
NA NA 14 TRBJ2-3 TRBV9 TGTGCCAGCAGCGTAGGCGCGGAAGAGGATACGCAGTATTTT CASSVGAEEDTQYF
NA NA 12 TRBJ1-3 TRBV6-1 TGTGCCAGCAATGGGGTTGGAAACACCATATATTTT CASNGVGNTIYF
TRBD1 NA 15 TRBJ1-2 TRBV18 TGTGCCAGCTCCCTAGACAGGGGGATTAACTATGGCTACACCTTC CASSLDRGINYGYTF
NA NA 15 TRBJ2-3 TRBV6-1 TGTGCCAGCAGTGAGACCGGCCGCACCTCAGATACGCAGTATTTT CASSETGRTSDTQYF
TRBD1 NA 16 TRBJ2-5 TRBV2 TGTGCCAGCAGGCCGGACCGAGACAGGGCCCCCTTGGAGCAGTACTTC CASRPDRDRAPLEQYF
NA NA 14 TRBJ1-2 TRBV5-1 TGCGCCAGCAGCTTGGGGGGCGGTGACTATGGCTACACCTTC CASSLGGGDYGYTF
TRBD2 NA 18 TRBJ2-2 TRBV7-8 TGTGCCAGCAGCTTAGATGGGCTAGCGGGAACGAACACCGGGGAGCTGTTTTTT CASSLDGLAGTNTGELFF
NA NA 13 TRBJ2-7 TRBV4-2 TGTGCCAGCAGCCCCGACCTGGATTACGAGCAGTACTTC CASSPDLDYEQYF
NA NA 13 TRBJ1-4 TRBV29-1 TGCAGCGTTGCGTATACAACTAATGAAAAACTGTTTTTT CSVAYTTNEKLFF
TRBD1 NA 16 TRBJ1-5 TRBV5-6 TGTGCCAGCAGCTTGGCAGGGGGGGCGGGCAATCAGCCCCAGCATTTT CASSLAGGAGNQPQHF
NA NA 14 TRBJ2-5 TRBV7-9 TGTGCCAGCAGCTTAGCGGACAGCCAAGAGACCCAGTACTTC CASSLADSQETQYF
NA NA 15 TRBJ2-6 TRBV27 TGTGCCAGCCGGAATAGGGGGTCTGGGGCCAACGTCCTGACTTTC CASRNRGSGANVLTF
NA NA 12 TRBJ2-7 TRBV2 TGTGCCAGCAGTGAAGGGTTTAACGAGCAGTACTTC CASSEGFNEQYF
NA NA 17 TRBJ2-7 TRBV27 TGTGCCAGCAGTTTATCTCTTGCGGGAACCTTCTCCTACGAGCAGTACTTC CASSLSLAGTFSYEQYF
TRBD1 NA 15 TRBJ1-5 TRBV19 TGTGCCAGTAGAACCGTAGGGGGCGGGAATCAGCCCCAGCATTTT CASRTVGGGNQPQHF
NA NA 15 TRBJ1-2 TRBV7-8 TGTGCCAGCAGCCCCGAGGGGGGGCTCCTCTATGGCTACACCTTC CASSPEGGLLYGYTF
NA NA 12 TRBJ2-5 TRBV7-9 TGTGCCAGCAGCCGAGCAGCGGAGACCCAGTACTTC CASSRAAETQYF